This TCR beta chain was sequenced in a study of PD-1 blockade in classical Hodgkin lymphoma. Broader study findings: By C4D1, CD4+ diversity increased significantly, especially in complete responders. The origin of the repertoire differences remains undefined, with disease activity or prior therapy as possible causes. Healthy donors reportedly exceeded newly diagnosed patients in baseline TCR diversity.

The protocol was immunoSEQ multiplex PCR, while the TCRdb copy is restricted to in-frame clones and leaves out a portion. The data show more than 75,000 clones, more than 85% seen once. This clone occurred once. What it binds is unknown. The V segment lost 4 bases and the J segment 1 base; nucleotides outside the gene matches: 7. Germline V lookup: CDR1 MGHRA, CDR2 YSYEKL. CDR3 size: 15 residues. Time point defined: cycle 4 day 1 (C4D1), after 6 weeks of nivolumab. In every patient, relapse followed autologous stem cell transplantation, while exposure to brentuximab vedotin differed. The receptor was derived from a human donor with classical Hodgkin lymphoma. The sample in question was peripheral blood mononuclear cells (PBMCs), obtained before the fourth cycle of nivolumab. The chain combines TRBV4-1 with TRBJ2-7; 7 bases map to TRBD1. The CDR3 region has the DNA TGCGCCAGCAGCCCCCAGGGGGATATTTCCTACGAGCAGTACTTC. Translation gives CASSPQGDISYEQYF.